This T cell receptor (beta chain) was obtained from a study of shared clonotypes between healthy human individuals. The V gene's germline CDR1 is MDHEN and CDR2 SYDVKM. This CDR3 is built from 15 residues. V dropped 8 bases and J dropped 4 bases, with 20 bases sitting between them. The protocol was immunoSEQ multiplex PCR, while the TCRdb copy is restricted to in-frame clones and leaves out a portion. In the table there are about 1.1 million clones, approximately 80% of which are singletons. Sequences were obtained from memory CD4+ T cells from PBMCs. Subset defined: CD45RA-negative fraction. The sequence was collected from a man aged 18 to 29 in good health. Some clones in this sample may be carry-over from other donors' samples. The chain links TRBV28 to TRBJ2-5; possibly TRBD2 for D (6 bases). Here the CDR3 DNA reads TGTGCCAGCTTACGACCGCGGGGTAGCGGAGAGACCCAGTACTTC. Translated: CASLRPRGSGETQYF.